This T cell receptor (beta chain) was profiled in a study of shared T cell receptors in the human thymus. This clone was counted a single time. CDR1 and CDR2 (germline): MGHRA, YSYEKL. The CDR3 covers 18 residues. Libraries were prepared by immunoSEQ multiplex PCR; TCRdb keeps only in-frame clonotypes and omits some of them. This table holds 700,000 or so clones, 80% to 90% found once. The sample was also reused in another study, on human thymus T cells. According to that study: Healthy Finnish infants undergoing corrective surgery for congenital heart defects provided the donor material. Corrective cardiac surgery supplied the resected thymus tissue. The authors found apparently biased V and J gene usage in thymic and blood repertoires. Overlap was high between thymic repertoires from unrelated individuals, as reported in related research.

The origin of this receptor is a girl under three years old with a congenital heart defect. The gene calls are TRBV4-1 and TRBJ2-5, with 7 bases fitting TRBD2. The J call may be in error: the DNA end matches TRBJ2-7 better. The sample taken for sequencing was thymocytes. Written as DNA, the CDR3 is TGCGCCAGCAGCCAAGACCCCCGACGGCGGGGGACCACCTACGAGCAGTACTTC. This gives the protein CASSQDPRRRGTTYEQYF.